This TCR beta chain is drawn from a study of blood T cell repertoires in COVID-19 (dated by TCRdb to 2019 to 2021). Concerning the study at large: Samples from collaborators originated in the United States, Italy and Spain and spanned both the acute and convalescent phases of COVID-19. Sample metadata almost always included a de-identified subject ID, COVID-19 status, age in years and sex. Where available, HLA class I and class II types were taken from metadata supplied by the sample provider and were not determined by assay-based typing. The material from the prospective study consisted of cDNA or gDNA derived from T cells, B-cell-depleted T cells, or PBMCs. Samples were obtained from the ongoing ImmuneRACE study (first 160 participants) and from over 1,000 subjects provided by 6 global collaborators. The repertoires were released in a freely available public database meant as a resource for research on the immune response to SARS-CoV-2. Deeply sampled blood TCRbeta repertoires from subjects exposed to, actively infected with, or recovered from COVID-19 were included in the dataset. Overall results and qualifications from the work: How much clinical and demographic metadata was included differed by source and by participant, and the metadata was provided uncurated.

The immunoSEQ Assay, a bias-controlled multiplex PCR, was used to amplify TCRbeta CDR3 regions from genomic DNA. As for how the authors treated the data: The number of nucleated cells in each sample was estimated from the amplification of reference gene primers within the assay. To quantify the absolute abundance of each unique TCRbeta CDR3 rearrangement, sequence reads were collapsed and filtered. For each sample, productive Simpson clonality was calculated as the square root of Simpson's diversity index over productive rearrangements. Sourced from immuneACCESS, this table was stored by TCRdb with only in-frame sequences that have V and J called. A share of the clones is absent; for the studies checked, an unresolved V gene accounts for under half, and the remainder has no known explanation. V and J calls and clone size come straight from that table; D and trimming were deduced from the DNA. The sample table holds more than 60,000 clones, of which 80% to 90% were seen once. The ten largest clonotypes hold around 4.9% of the sample.

The collaborating institutions used their own protocols to collect whole blood in K2EDTA tubes. Collaborator samples were shipped for TCRbeta analysis as frozen whole blood, isolated PBMCs, or DNA extracted from either sample type. On this clone: Its antigen target is currently unknown. The record has no base qualities; no much larger clone is one base away.

V is shortened by 1 base, J by 8 bases, and the region joining them spans 15 bases. CDR1 is given as SGHNT and CDR2 as YYREEE, both from the germline V gene (reference sequence). Counted from cysteine to phenylalanine, this CDR3 has 14 amino acids. Only the CDR3 region is kept as DNA, spanning 42 bases read in frame from base 1. This sequence was found in a woman aged 50 to 65 with active COVID-19. What was sequenced was peripheral blood. This chain joins TRBV5-4 to TRBJ1-2, and TRBD1 may be the D gene, going by 5 matching bases. CDR3 protein: CASSLFGGARGYTF. The DNA reads as follows: TGTGCCAGCAGCTTGTTCGGGGGTGCGAGAGGCTACACCTTC.